This entry lists 30 T cell receptor beta chains sequenced from one sample in a study of response to subunit inactivated influenza vaccine. A single record per CDR3 protein comes from TCRdb applying MiXCR to the RT-PCR reads. The profile shows some 640,000 distinct CDR3 sequences, over 11% of them singletons. The source was PBMCs from blood, collected around 15 days before vaccination. These receptors were obtained from a man in his forties or fifties who received an inactivated influenza vaccine.

J is TRBJ2-1 and V is TRBV15; no clear D. CDR3 size: 11 residues. CDR1 is LNHNV, CDR2 YYDKDF, per germline (reference sequence). Between the trimmed V and J ends, which lost 0 bases and 6 bases, there was a span of 0 bases. CDR3 sequence (DNA): TGTGCCACCAGCAGAGACAATGAGCAGTTCTTC. Translating it yields CATSRDNEQFF. Filled out from reference TRBV15 and TRBJ2-1, the complete variable domain reads DAMVIQNPRYQVTQFGKPVTLSCSQTLNHNVMYWYQQKSSQAPKLLFHYYDKDFNNEADTPDNFQSRRPNTSFCFLDIRSPGLGDTAMYLCATSRDNEQFFGPGTRLTVL.

Of note for this clonotype: A read error may produce the germline difference seen at one junction end. This chain uses TRBV7-3 with TRBJ2-1; D uncertain. This CDR3 comprises 12 residues. The germline gives CDR1 SGHTA, CDR2 FQGTGA. CDR3 DNA: TGTGCCAGCAGCCCCTCGGGTAATGAGCAGTCCTTC. Protein sequence: CASSPSGNEQSF.

This clonotype was found many times. This rearrangement joins TRBV4-2 to TRBJ2-4; TRBD2 is a possible D gene (6 bases). The CDR3 contains 20 residues. Trimming cost V 0 bases and J 6 bases, with 27 bases left between them. Germline CDR1 and CDR2: LGHNA and YNFKEQ. CDR3 amino acids: CASSQDGGGPGLMGGNIQYF. Here the CDR3 DNA reads TGTGCCAGCAGCCAAGATGGGGGTGGTCCAGGTCTAATGGGGGGAAACATTCAGTACTTC.

The chain uses TRBV5-1 and TRBJ2-5; D unresolved. V lost 0 bases, J lost 1 base, and 7 bases lay in between. The germline V gene has CDR1 SGHRS and CDR2 YFSETQ. The CDR3 has 14 amino acids. For the CDR3, the DNA is TGCGCCAGCAGCTTGGTGCAGGTCCAAGAGACCCAGTACTTC. Its protein product is CASSLVQVQETQYF.

This clonotype has only a few counts. This chain joins TRBV12-3 or TRBV12-4 and TRBJ2-6; no reliable D call. This CDR3 has 10 residues. CDR3 amino acids: CNHRANVLTF. The DNA for the CDR3 is TGTAACCATAGGGCCAACGTCCTGACTTTC.

The V call is TRBV7-2, the J call TRBJ2-1; TRBD2 agrees at 10 bases. The V and J ends lost 3 bases and 9 bases, in that order; junction bases with no gene match: 5. The germline gives CDR1 SGHTA, CDR2 FQGNSA. The CDR3 spans 14 residues. CDR3 protein: CASSFKAGGTEQFF. CDR3 sequence (DNA): TGTGCCAGCAGCTTCAAAGCGGGGGGGACTGAGCAGTTCTTC.

This clonotype has just a few counts. The chain joins TRBV20-1 to TRBJ2-7; D might be TRBD2 (6 bases). With 5 bases removed from V and 4 bases from J, the gap between germline ends came to 12 bases. The CDR3 is 12 amino acids. Per the germline V gene, CDR1 is DFQATT and CDR2 is SNEGSKA (reference sequence). The CDR3 DNA sequence: TGCAGTGCTGAGGGCGGAGGGTACGAGCAGTACTTC. This sequence encodes CSAEGGGYEQYF.

The chain employs TRBV10-3 and TRBJ2-5; weak D call: TRBD1 (5 bases). The V end was cut by 2 bases, the J end by 1 base, with 14 bases between. The germline CDR1 and CDR2 sequences are ENHRY and SYGVKD. The CDR3 has 16 residues. CDR3 protein: CAISERSGYSQETQYF. Written as DNA, the CDR3 is TGTGCCATCAGTGAGCGGTCAGGGTATAGCCAAGAGACCCAGTACTTC.

The chain employs TRBV5-1 and TRBJ1-1, with a tentative D call TRBD1 (5 bases). CDR1 and CDR2 (germline): SGHRS, YFSETQ. V dropped 7 bases and J dropped 11 bases, with 9 bases sitting between them. The CDR3 has 9 amino acids. Written as DNA, the CDR3 is TGCGCCAGCGGGGGTAATGCTTTCTTT. It is translated as CASGGNAFF.

Many counts were recorded for this clonotype. This rearrangement joins TRBV4-2 to TRBJ1-1; D gene uncertain. V was shortened by 2 bases and J by 0 bases, with 10 bases between the two germline ends. This CDR3 has 15 residues. The V gene's germline CDR1 is LGHNA and CDR2 YNFKEQ. CDR3 in DNA: TGTGCCAGCAGCCAACTCGGACGGATGAACACTGAAGCTTTCTTT. Its translation is CASSQLGRMNTEAFF.

This clonotype was seen more than once but under ten times. V gene TRBV10-3 combines with J gene TRBJ2-3, with 8 bases aligning to TRBD2. With 10 bases clipped from V and 2 bases from J, the junction kept 8 bases outside the gene matches. The CDR3 loop spans 14 amino acids. Germline V gives CDR1 ENHRY, CDR2 SYGVKD. CDR3 sequence reads: CATREGENTDTQYF. CDR3 sequence (DNA): TGTGCCACCCGGGAGGGGGAGAACACAGATACGCAGTATTTT.

This clonotype was counted at least ten times. This rearrangement joins TRBV18 to TRBJ2-3; D unclear. Germline loops: CDR1 KGHSH, CDR2 LQKENI. V gave up 2 bases and J gave up 5 bases, with 5 bases separating them. This CDR3 is 12 amino acids long. In nucleotides, the CDR3 is TGTGCCAGCTCACCAGTTGGAGATACGCAGTATTTT. Amino acid sequence: CASSPVGDTQYF.

The chain uses TRBV7-2 and TRBJ2-2; no firm D call. Trimming left V 4 bases short and J 5 bases short, with 20 bases between. The CDR3 is 17 amino acids. Germline lookup yields CDR1 SGHTA and CDR2 FQGNSA. The CDR3 here is CASSSRFRRVNTGELFF. The CDR3 region has the DNA TGTGCCAGCAGCTCCAGGTTCCGAAGAGTTAATACCGGGGAGCTGTTTTTT. The full variable domain, with the rest looked up from reference TRBV7-2 and TRBJ2-2, is GAGVSQSPSNKVTEKGKDVELRCDPISGHTALYWYRQSLGQGLEFLIYFQGNSAPDKSGLPSDRFSAERTGGSVSTLTIQRTQQEDSAVYLCASSSRFRRVNTGELFFGEGSRLTVL.

In its sample, this clonotype was seen a few times. The J gene is TRBJ2-1, the V gene TRBV9; maybe TRBD2 (6 bases). Germline CDR1 reads SGDLS; CDR2 reads YYNGEE. V was shortened by 4 bases and J by 10 bases, with 21 bases between the two germline ends. CDR3 length equals 15 residues. The CDR3 DNA follows: TGTGCCAGCAGCCCCCGACTAGGTGGGGGAGAGGAGCAGTTCTTC. Encoded protein: CASSPRLGGGEEQFF. Together with reference TRBV9 and TRBJ2-1, the CDR3 gives the full variable domain: DSGVTQTPKHLITATGQRVTLRCSPRSGDLSVYWYQQSLDQGLQFLIQYYNGEERAKGNILERFSAQQFPDLHSELNLSSLELGDSALYFCASSPRLGGGEEQFFGPGTRLTVL.

The CDR3 reads CSFTSGANVLTF. The CDR3 coding sequence is TGCAGCTTTACCTCTGGGGCCAACGTCCTGACTTTC. The V gene is TRBV29-1, the J gene TRBJ2-6; D unresolved. The length of the CDR3 is 12 residues. V lost 8 bases to trimming and J lost 0 bases, with 5 bases between them. Germline V gives CDR1 SQVTM, CDR2 ANQGSEA.

Details on this clonotype: One end of the junction varies from germline; a read error may be responsible. The gene calls are TRBV12-3 or TRBV12-4 and TRBJ1-2; D may be TRBD1 (6 bases). The CDR3 consists of 15 residues. CDR3 protein: CASRLMDSINYGHTF. The CDR3 DNA is TGTGCCAGCAGACTCATGGACAGCATTAACTATGGCCACACCTTC.

At least ten counts were recorded for this clonotype. The J gene is TRBJ2-5, the V gene TRBV15; no clear D gene. The V end lost 0 bases, the J end lost 0 bases, and 5 bases lay between the germline ends. Germline V gives CDR1 LNHNV, CDR2 YYDKDF (reference sequence). The CDR3 is 14 amino acids. In DNA form, the CDR3 reads TGTGCCACCAGCAGAGAGGAAAACCAAGAGACCCAGTACTTC. Translated, it gives CATSREENQETQYF.

This clonotype has a single count. The chain joins TRBV27 to TRBJ2-5; D may be TRBD1 or TRBD2 (5 bases each). Trimming removed 6 bases from V and 1 base from J, with 18 bases in between. Germline CDR1 is MNHEY and CDR2 is SMNVEV (reference sequence). The CDR3 consists of 16 residues. The CDR3 is CASRGEGWLLQETQYF. CDR3 coding DNA: TGTGCCAGCAGGGGGGAAGGGTGGCTCCTCCAAGAGACCCAGTACTTC.

The J gene is TRBJ2-2, the V gene TRBV13; D not resolved. Germline V CDR1 and CDR2: PRHDT, FYEKMQ (reference sequence). The V gene lost 0 bases and the J gene lost 6 bases, with 11 bases spanning the gap. The CDR3 is made up of 15 amino acids. The CDR3 is CASSLGLRAPGELFF. For the CDR3, the DNA is TGTGCCAGCAGCTTAGGCCTTAGGGCCCCCGGGGAGCTGTTTTTT.

The J gene is TRBJ2-7, the V gene TRBV5-5; 11 bases fit TRBD1. V lost 4 bases and J lost 0; bases outside the gene matches: 3. This CDR3 has 15 amino acids. CDR1 and CDR2 (germline): SGHKS, YYEKEE (reference sequence). The CDR3 DNA is TGTGCCAGCAGCGTGGACAGGGGGCTCTCCTACGAGCAGTACTTC. Translation gives CASSVDRGLSYEQYF.

This chain uses TRBV29-1 with TRBJ2-1; 13 nucleotides line up with TRBD2. After removal of 6 bases from V and 6 bases from J, the junction contained 8 bases not matched to a gene. This CDR3 spans 15 amino acids. Per germline, CDR1 SQVTM and CDR2 ANQGSEA. CDR3 protein: CSVGGGLAGRNEQFF. CDR3 in DNA: TGCAGCGTCGGAGGGGGACTAGCGGGACGCAATGAGCAGTTCTTC.

The rearrangement uses TRBV28 and TRBJ2-5; a possible D gene is TRBD2 (5 bases). The CDR3 extends over 13 amino acids. From germline, CDR1 is MDHEN and CDR2 SYDVKM. The ends were cut back, 6 bases at V and 5 bases at J, with 13 bases in the middle. This chain's CDR3 is CASRAGVEETQYF. CDR3 nucleotide sequence: TGTGCCAGCAGGGCCGGGGTGGAGGAGACCCAGTACTTC.

This chain links TRBV28 with TRBJ2-7; TRBD2 is a possible D gene (6 bases). The CDR3 sequence is 13 residues long. V lost 7 bases, J lost 5 bases, and 15 bases lay in between. CDR1 is MDHEN, CDR2 SYDVKM, per germline. CDR3 nucleotides: TGTGCCAGCATCAAGCGCGGGGCCCACGAGCAGTACTTC. This sequence encodes CASIKRGAHEQYF.

The chain carries TRBV6-2 or TRBV6-3 and TRBJ1-2; possibly TRBD1 for D (5 bases). The CDR3 contains 15 residues. Germline V lookup: CDR1 MNHEY, CDR2 SVGEGT. The V gene lost 2 bases and the J gene lost 4 bases, with 14 bases spanning the gap. The CDR3 spells CASSYPTRGLYGYTF. The CDR3 region has the DNA TGTGCCAGCAGTTACCCAACGAGGGGACTCTATGGCTACACCTTC.

This sequence joins TRBV6-5 and TRBJ2-7; 8 positions match TRBD2. V lost 0 bases to trimming and J lost 2 bases; unmatched junction nucleotides: 6. The CDR3 covers 16 residues. CDR1 and CDR2 from the germline V gene are MNHEY and SVGAGI. The CDR3 protein is CASSYSASGRPYEQYF. In DNA, the CDR3 is TGTGCCAGCAGTTACTCGGCTAGCGGGCGACCCTACGAGCAGTACTTC.

This clonotype came up many times. The V gene is TRBV5-1, the J gene TRBJ1-6; 7 bases agree with TRBD1. V lost 3 bases and J lost 7; bases outside the gene matches: 7. The CDR3 is made up of 15 amino acids. The germline gives CDR1 SGHRS, CDR2 YFSETQ. The CDR3 coding sequence is TGCGCCAGCAGCTCAGCAGGGGGTTTGAATTCACCCCTCCACTTT. Amino acid sequence: CASSSAGGLNSPLHF.

This clonotype was detected a few times. The V gene is TRBV6-2 or TRBV6-3, the J gene TRBJ2-7; tentatively, D is TRBD1 or TRBD2 (5 bases each). Trimming pared 6 bases from V and 2 bases from J, leaving 23 bases between. The CDR3 sequence is 17 residues long. The V gene's germline CDR1 is MNHEY and CDR2 SVGEGT. Here the CDR3 reads CASSHTSGQAIPYEQYF. The CDR3, as DNA: TGTGCCAGCAGCCACACTAGTGGACAAGCGATTCCCTACGAGCAGTACTTC.

The V gene is TRBV11-2, the J gene TRBJ2-1; maybe TRBD2 (6 bases). V shed 0 bases and J shed 4 bases, with 7 bases lying between them. Germline-derived CDR1 and CDR2 are SGHAT and FQNNGV. This CDR3 is built from 14 residues. The CDR3 spells CASSLERGYNEQFF. The CDR3 DNA reads as TGTGCCAGCAGCTTAGAACGGGGGTACAATGAGCAGTTCTTC.

This clonotype was counted many times. The genes are TRBV20-1 and TRBJ2-5, with 10 nucleotides matching TRBD1. V was pared by 4 bases and J by 0 bases, with 5 bases of the junction left unmatched. Germline V gene lookup returns CDR1 DFQATT and CDR2 SNEGSKA (reference sequence). This CDR3 is built from 15 residues. The CDR3: CSANRDRGHQETQYF. As DNA, the CDR3 is TGCAGTGCTAACCGGGACAGGGGCCACCAAGAGACCCAGTACTTC.

This clonotype was counted between two and nine times. The chain links TRBV10-2 to TRBJ1-2; tentative D call: TRBD1 (6 bases). The V gene's germline CDR1 is WSHSY and CDR2 SAAADI. This CDR3 has 14 residues. The germline V and J ends were trimmed by 4 bases and 8 bases, with 17 bases remaining between them. The CDR3 loop is CASSGGASTGGYTF. The CDR3 nucleotides are TGCGCCAGCAGTGGCGGTGCATCAACAGGGGGCTACACCTTC.